This is a list of T cell receptor beta chains from one sample in a study of OX40 agonist ivuxolimab in advanced cancers. Using immunoSEQ multiplex PCR, the repertoire was profiled, and TCRdb retains in-frame clones only, with some absent. The sample lists 13,000 or so clones, approximately 78% occurring once. This sample comprised CD4+ or CD8+ T cells sorted from blood, obtained in a trial of the OX40 agonist ivuxolimab. The receptors come from an adult with an advanced solid tumor such as melanoma, head and neck, liver or kidney cancer. CDR3s include the opening cysteine and the closing phenylalanine or tryptophan. The order of the fields is D gene, V gene, J gene, clone size, CDR3 DNA, CDR3 protein. The D gene is left open where the match is weak. Clone size is shown for a subset of rows, as once, few, many or a class of expanded clone.

NA	TRBV9	TRBJ2-1	once	TGTGCCAGCAGCACCCGCCAGGGGACCGCTTTGGGTGAGCAGTTCTTC	CASSTRQGTALGEQFF
TRBD1	TRBV19	TRBJ2-7	NA	TGTGCCAGTGCGGCCGGGACAGCCCTCGAGCAGTACTTC	CASAAGTALEQYF
TRBD1	TRBV27	TRBJ2-7	NA	TGTGCCAGCAGTCTAGAGGGGGCTCCCTACGAGCAGTACTTC	CASSLEGAPYEQYF
NA	TRBV2	TRBJ2-6	NA	TGTGCCAGCAGTGAAAGGAGGGCAGTCGAACCTTCATCTGGGGCCAACGTCCTGACTTTC	CASSERRAVEPSSGANVLTF
NA	TRBV4-2	TRBJ1-4	NA	TGTGCCAGCAGCCAAGATCCAGATCACCCGTCGGTAGGTGAAAAACTGTTTTTT	CASSQDPDHPSVGEKLFF
TRBD2	TRBV27	TRBJ2-5	once	TGTGCCAGCAGATACCAAAGCGGGGACCTTCAAGAGACCCAGTACTTC	CASRYQSGDLQETQYF
NA	TRBV14	TRBJ1-3	NA	TGTGCCAGCAGCCCCGGACAGGGAAACACCATATATTTT	CASSPGQGNTIYF
TRBD2	TRBV7-9	TRBJ2-1	NA	TGTGCCAGCAGCCAAGCGGGGGTTTACAATGAGCAGTTCTTC	CASSQAGVYNEQFF
TRBD2	TRBV19	TRBJ2-5	NA	TGTGCCAGTAGTATCTTGACGGGAGGTGGAGAGACCCAGTACTTC	CASSILTGGGETQYF
NA	TRBV27	TRBJ2-7	NA	TGTGCCAGCAGTTTGTCTGTAAACGAGCAGTACTTC	CASSLSVNEQYF
NA	TRBV27	TRBJ2-1	once	TGTGCCAGCAGTTCCGGGCGATACAATGAGCAGTTCTTC	CASSSGRYNEQFF
NA	TRBV29-1	TRBJ2-7	NA	TGCAGCGTTGAAGGGGACTCCCGCGAGCAGTACTTC	CSVEGDSREQYF
TRBD1	TRBV27	TRBJ2-2	NA	TGTGCCAGCAGTACGCACCGGGACAGGGGACCCACCGGGGAGCTGTTTTTT	CASSTHRDRGPTGELFF
TRBD2	TRBV6-4	TRBJ2-3	NA	TGTGCCAGCAGTGCTACTAGCGGGGGAACAGATACGCAGTATTTT	CASSATSGGTDTQYF
NA	TRBV4-1	TRBJ2-7	NA	TGCGCCAGCAGCCAAGATGGGGGTAGGGCCTACGAGCAGTACTTC	CASSQDGGRAYEQYF
NA	TRBV4-1	TRBJ2-6	once	TGCGCCAGCAGCCAAGACAGGGAAATTCGGCTCTCTGGGGCCAACGTCCTGACTTTC	CASSQDREIRLSGANVLTF
NA	TRBV4-1	TRBJ1-1	NA	TGCGCCAGCAGCGAAGGCGGGGGCGCGAACACTGAAGCTTTCTTT	CASSEGGGANTEAFF
NA	TRBV10-3	TRBJ1-1	NA	TGTGCCATCAGTGAAGGTGGTGGGACGGGGACTGAAGCTTTCTTT	CAISEGGGTGTEAFF
NA	TRBV29-1	TRBJ1-3	NA	TGCAGCGTTGAATTGAACTCTGGAAACACCATATATTTT	CSVELNSGNTIYF
TRBD1	TRBV28	TRBJ1-3	NA	TGTGCCAGCAGCCCAGACAGGGGGCCTGGAAACACCATATATTTT	CASSPDRGPGNTIYF
TRBD1	TRBV7-9	TRBJ2-2	once	TGTGCCAGCAGCTCTCCGGGACAGGGGGCGTTGGACGGGGAGCTGTTTTTT	CASSSPGQGALDGELFF
NA	TRBV10-3	TRBJ1-5	NA	TGTGCCATCAGTGAGTCTTCGGATAGCAATCAGCCCCAGCATTTT	CAISESSDSNQPQHF
TRBD1	TRBV13	TRBJ1-2	few	TGTGCCAGCAGCGACGTTACCGGGACAGGGTACTATGGCTACACCTTC	CASSDVTGTGYYGYTF
NA	TRBV6-5	TRBJ2-3	NA	TGTGCCAGCAGTTTTAGGCGTGTCGATACGCAGTATTTT	CASSFRRVDTQYF
TRBD1	TRBV7-8	TRBJ1-2	NA	TGTGCCAGCAGCGACGTTACCGGGACAGGGTACTATGGCTACACCTTC	CASSDVTGTGYYGYTF
NA	TRBV5-1	TRBJ2-4	NA	TGCGCCAGCAGCTTGGGACTTGGAGAGGGGAACATTCAGTACTTC	CASSLGLGEGNIQYF
TRBD1	TRBV2	TRBJ1-5	many	TGTGCCAGCAGGGTGACAGGGAATAGCAATCAGCCCCAGCATTTT	CASRVTGNSNQPQHF
TRBD1	TRBV27	TRBJ2-2	NA	TGTGCCAGCAGTTTAATGGGACAGGCTTCGAACACCGGGGAGCTGTTTTTT	CASSLMGQASNTGELFF
NA	TRBV7-9	TRBJ2-1	NA	TGTGCCAGCAGCTCAGCGGTCCGGTTCCGGAACAACTACGCGAATGAGCAGTTCTTC	CASSSAVRFRNNYANEQFF
NA	TRBV20-1	TRBJ1-1	NA	TGCAGTCCCCGGGAGTACGGGGCTTTCTTT	CSPREYGAFF
NA	TRBV7-9	TRBJ2-2	NA	TGTGCCAGCAGCCTCCCCCCAGGGCACACCGGGGAGCTGTTTTTT	CASSLPPGHTGELFF
TRBD1	TRBV18	TRBJ1-1	NA	TGTGCCAGCTCCCCCGGGGACAGGTGGAACACTGAAGCTTTCTTT	CASSPGDRWNTEAFF
NA	TRBV5-4	TRBJ2-5	NA	TGTGCCAGCAGCTTGGGGCAGTCCCAAGAGACTCAGTACTTC	CASSLGQSQETQYF
NA	TRBV4-3	TRBJ2-7	NA	TGCGCCAGTATCCAGGTAAAGTACTTC	CASIQVKYF
TRBD1	TRBV9	TRBJ1-4	NA	TGTGCCAGCAGCCTTGGACAGGGAGGGGAAAAACTGTTTTTT	CASSLGQGGEKLFF
NA	TRBV6-1	TRBJ2-1	NA	TGTGCTACCGGGGCATTGGAGCAGTTCTTC	CATGALEQFF
TRBD1	TRBV28	TRBJ2-7	NA	TGTGCCAGCAGTCATACAGGGGAGAGCTCCTACGAGCAGTACTTC	CASSHTGESSYEQYF
NA	TRBV6-5	TRBJ2-1	NA	TGTGCCAGCCAGATCAGAGGTGAGCAGTTCTTC	CASQIRGEQFF
NA	TRBV5-1	TRBJ2-1	NA	TGCGCCAGCAGTAATGAGGGGTATTCCTACAATGAGCAGTTCTTC	CASSNEGYSYNEQFF
NA	TRBV6-5	TRBJ2-7	NA	TGTGCCGCGGGGCCTCCGGACGAGCAGTACTTC	CAAGPPDEQYF
TRBD2	TRBV28	TRBJ2-1	NA	TGTGCCAGCAGTTTATTCACTAGCGGGTCGGACGAGTTCTTC	CASSLFTSGSDEFF
NA	TRBV6-6	TRBJ2-7	NA	TGTGCCAGCAGTCCGGCCGTGGGGCCCTACGAGCAGTACTTC	CASSPAVGPYEQYF
TRBD2	TRBV4-3	TRBJ2-2	NA	TGCGCCAGCAGCCACTTTCAGGGAGCGGGGGAAGCCGGGGAGCTGTTTTTT	CASSHFQGAGEAGELFF
TRBD2	TRBV19	TRBJ2-1	NA	TGTGCCACGGGACTAGCGGGGTACAATGAGCAGTTCTTC	CATGLAGYNEQFF
NA	TRBV19	TRBJ2-2	NA	TGTGCCAGTAGTACTACAGGGATGGGGGCCACCGGGGAGCTGTTTTTT	CASSTTGMGATGELFF
NA	TRBV6-6	TRBJ1-2	NA	TGTGCCAGCAGTCGCGACAGGAGCTACACCTTC	CASSRDRSYTF
TRBD1	TRBV19	TRBJ1-2	NA	TGTGCCAGTAGTATCCCCTCTTCAGGGGGCCAGACCTATGGCTACACCTTC	CASSIPSSGGQTYGYTF
NA	TRBV5-1	TRBJ2-1	NA	TGCGCCAGCAGCTACGGGACAGAGCAGTTCTTC	CASSYGTEQFF
TRBD1	TRBV7-9	TRBJ2-7	NA	TGCGCCAGCAGCCCCTCCGGGGACAGGGGCTACGAGCAGTACTTC	CASSPSGDRGYEQYF
NA	TRBV19	TRBJ2-7	NA	TGTGCCAGTAGTATTTCCGGGACAACCTACGAGCAGTACTTC	CASSISGTTYEQYF
NA	TRBV7-2	TRBJ1-6	few	TGTGCCAGCAGCTTGGGGCCGAATTCACCCCTCCACTTT	CASSLGPNSPLHF
NA	TRBV7-8	TRBJ1-4	once	TGTGCCAGCAGCCCGATGGGGGATAATGAAAAACTGTTTTTT	CASSPMGDNEKLFF
NA	TRBV30	TRBJ2-1	NA	TGTGCCTGGAGTGTCAATGAGCAGTTCTTC	CAWSVNEQFF
NA	TRBV10-3	TRBJ2-7	once	TGTGCCATCAGTGAGAGAGGGGGGGGAAGCTACGAGCAGTACTTC	CAISERGGGSYEQYF
TRBD1	TRBV19	TRBJ2-7	NA	TGTGCCAGTAGTATAGTTGGCAGGGGGCGAGAGCAGTACTTC	CASSIVGRGREQYF
NA	TRBV28	TRBJ1-2	many	TGTGCCAGCAGTAGACCTGAGGGTACTAACTATGGCTACACCTTC	CASSRPEGTNYGYTF
TRBD1	TRBV7-8	TRBJ1-5	NA	TGTGCCAGCATTGCAGGGACAGGGAATCAGCCCCAGCATTTT	CASIAGTGNQPQHF
NA	TRBV10-3	TRBJ2-1	NA	TGTGCCATCAGTGAGTCTACCGCCGGGGCCGTATATTACAATGAGCAGTTCTTC	CAISESTAGAVYYNEQFF
NA	TRBV20-1	TRBJ1-2	NA	TGCAGTGCCGGAGAATATGGCTACACCTTC	CSAGEYGYTF
NA	TRBV2	TRBJ2-7	NA	TGTGCCAGCATGATCGGGACAAACTACGAGCAGTACTTC	CASMIGTNYEQYF